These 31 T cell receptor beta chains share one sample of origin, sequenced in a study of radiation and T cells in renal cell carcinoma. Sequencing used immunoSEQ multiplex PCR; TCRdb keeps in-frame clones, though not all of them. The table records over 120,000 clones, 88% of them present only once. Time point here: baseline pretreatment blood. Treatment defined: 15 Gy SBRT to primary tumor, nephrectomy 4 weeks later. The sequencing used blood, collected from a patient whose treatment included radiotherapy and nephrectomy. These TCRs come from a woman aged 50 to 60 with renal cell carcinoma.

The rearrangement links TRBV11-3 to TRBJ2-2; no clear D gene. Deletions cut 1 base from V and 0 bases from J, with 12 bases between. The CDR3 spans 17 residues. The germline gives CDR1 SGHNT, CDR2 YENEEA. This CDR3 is CASSLGAAATNTGELFF. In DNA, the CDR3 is TGTGCCAGCAGCTTAGGGGCTGCGGCTACGAACACCGGGGAGCTGTTTTTT. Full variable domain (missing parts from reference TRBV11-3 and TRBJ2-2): EAGVVQSPRYKIIEKKQPVAFWCNPISGHNTLYWYLQNLGQGPELLIRYENEEAVDDSQLPKDRFSAERLKGVDSTLKIQPAELGDSAVYLCASSLGAAATNTGELFFGEGSRLTVL.

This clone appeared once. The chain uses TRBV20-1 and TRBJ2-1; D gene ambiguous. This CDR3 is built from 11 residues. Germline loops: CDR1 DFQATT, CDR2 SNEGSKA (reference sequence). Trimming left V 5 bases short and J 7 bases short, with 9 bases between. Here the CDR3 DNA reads TGCAGTGCTTGGCTAGGGAATGAGCAGTTCTTC. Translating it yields CSAWLGNEQFF.

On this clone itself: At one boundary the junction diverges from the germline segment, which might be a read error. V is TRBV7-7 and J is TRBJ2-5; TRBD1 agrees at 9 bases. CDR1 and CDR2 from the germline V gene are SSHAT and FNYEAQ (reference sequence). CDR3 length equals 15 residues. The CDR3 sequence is CASSFQRTGVETQYF. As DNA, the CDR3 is TGTGCTAGCAGCTTCCAGCGGACAGGGGTAGAGACCCAGTACTTC.

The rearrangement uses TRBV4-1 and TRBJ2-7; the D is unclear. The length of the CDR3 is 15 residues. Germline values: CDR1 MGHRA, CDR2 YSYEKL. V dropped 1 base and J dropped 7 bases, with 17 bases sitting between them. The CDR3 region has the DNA TGCGCCAGCAGCCAAGTGTCCGCCGTGTTATTGGAGCAGTACTTC. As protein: CASSQVSAVLLEQYF.

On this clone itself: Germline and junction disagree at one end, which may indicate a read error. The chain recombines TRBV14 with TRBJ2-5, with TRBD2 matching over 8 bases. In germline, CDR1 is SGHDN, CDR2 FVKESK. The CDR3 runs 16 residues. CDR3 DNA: TGTGCCAGCAGCAAAGAACGCGGGGGGACACAAGAGACCCAGTACTTC. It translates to CASSKERGGTQETQYF. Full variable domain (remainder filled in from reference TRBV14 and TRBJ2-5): EAGVTQFPSHSVIEKGQTVTLRCDPISGHDNLYWYRRVMGKEIKFLLHFVKESKQDESGMPNNRFLAERTGGTYSTLKVQPAELEDSGVYFCASSKERGGTQETQYFGPGTRLLVL.

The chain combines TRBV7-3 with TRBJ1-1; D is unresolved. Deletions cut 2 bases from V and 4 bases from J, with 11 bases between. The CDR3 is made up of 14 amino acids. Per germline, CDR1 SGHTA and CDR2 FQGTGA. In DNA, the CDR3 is TGTGCCAGCAGCTTAGGCGGGTTTGGCACTGAAGCTTTCTTT. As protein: CASSLGGFGTEAFF.

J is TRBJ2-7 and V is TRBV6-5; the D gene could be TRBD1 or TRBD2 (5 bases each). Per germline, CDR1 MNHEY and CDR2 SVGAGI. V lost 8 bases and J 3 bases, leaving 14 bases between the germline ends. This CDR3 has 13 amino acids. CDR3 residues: CASWDGRNYEQYF. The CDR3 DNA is TGTGCCAGCTGGGACGGGCGCAACTACGAGCAGTACTTC.

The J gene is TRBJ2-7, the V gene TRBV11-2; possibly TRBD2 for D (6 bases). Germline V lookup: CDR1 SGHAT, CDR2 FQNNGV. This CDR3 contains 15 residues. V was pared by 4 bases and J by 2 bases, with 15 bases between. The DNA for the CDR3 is TGTGCCAGCAGCTGGGGCGGGACGGACGCCTACGAGCAGTACTTC. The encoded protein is CASSWGGTDAYEQYF.

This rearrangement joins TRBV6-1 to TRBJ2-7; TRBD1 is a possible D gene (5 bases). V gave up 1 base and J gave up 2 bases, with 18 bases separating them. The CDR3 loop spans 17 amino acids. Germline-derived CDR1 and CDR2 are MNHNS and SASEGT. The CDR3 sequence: CASSEVDRSLLPYEQYF. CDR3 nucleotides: TGTGCCAGCAGTGAAGTTGACAGAAGTTTGCTTCCCTACGAGCAGTACTTC.

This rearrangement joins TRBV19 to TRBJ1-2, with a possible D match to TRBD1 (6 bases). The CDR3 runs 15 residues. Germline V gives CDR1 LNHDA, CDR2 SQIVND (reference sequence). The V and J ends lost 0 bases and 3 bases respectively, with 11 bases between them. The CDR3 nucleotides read TGTGCCAGTAGTATAGACAACAGGGCCCACTATGGCTACACCTTC. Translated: CASSIDNRAHYGYTF.

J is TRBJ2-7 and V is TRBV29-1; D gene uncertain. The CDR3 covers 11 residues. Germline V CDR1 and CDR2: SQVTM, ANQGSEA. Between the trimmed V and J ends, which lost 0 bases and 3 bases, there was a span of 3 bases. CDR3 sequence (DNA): TGCAGCGTTGAAGATAACTACGAGCAGTACTTC. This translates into CSVEDNYEQYF.

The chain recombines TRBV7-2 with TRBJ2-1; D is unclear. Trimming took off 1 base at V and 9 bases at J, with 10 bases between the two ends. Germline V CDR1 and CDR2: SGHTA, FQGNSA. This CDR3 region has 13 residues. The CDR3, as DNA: TGTGCCAGCAGCTTAGAGGTTAGGGTTGAGCAGTTCTTC. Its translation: CASSLEVRVEQFF.

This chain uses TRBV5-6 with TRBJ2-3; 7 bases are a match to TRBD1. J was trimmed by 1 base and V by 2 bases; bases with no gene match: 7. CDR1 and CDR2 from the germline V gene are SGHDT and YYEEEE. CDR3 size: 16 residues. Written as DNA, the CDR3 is TGTGCCAGCAGCTTCCTCTTAGGGGGCGGCACAGATACGCAGTATTTT. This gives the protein CASSFLLGGGTDTQYF. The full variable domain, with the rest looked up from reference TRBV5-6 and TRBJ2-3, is DAGVTQSPTHLIKTRGQQVTLRCSPKSGHDTVSWYQQALGQGPQFIFQYYEEEERQRGNFPDRFSGHQFPNYSSELNVNALLLGDSALYLCASSFLLGGGTDTQYFGPGTRLTVL.

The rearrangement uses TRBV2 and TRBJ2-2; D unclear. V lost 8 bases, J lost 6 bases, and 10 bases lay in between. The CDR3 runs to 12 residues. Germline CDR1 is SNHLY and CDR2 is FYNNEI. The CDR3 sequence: CASVGSPGELFF. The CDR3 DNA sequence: TGTGCCAGCGTGGGGTCCCCCGGGGAGCTGTTTTTT.

In DNA, the CDR3 is TGTGCCAGCAGCAAAGCGGCTAGCGGGGGGGCCTGCCAAGAGACCCAGTACTTC. Residues: CASSKAASGGACQETQYF. The V and J genes are TRBV21-1 and TRBJ2-5; the table calls TRBD2, which could not be checked here. TRBV21-1 counts as a pseudogene. CDR3 length: 18 amino acids.

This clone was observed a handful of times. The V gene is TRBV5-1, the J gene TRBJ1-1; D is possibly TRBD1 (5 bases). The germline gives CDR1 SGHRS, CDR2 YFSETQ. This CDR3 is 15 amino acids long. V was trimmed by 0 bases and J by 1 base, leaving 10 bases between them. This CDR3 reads CASSLGGTGNTEAFF. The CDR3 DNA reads TGCGCCAGCAGCTTGGGTGGGACTGGGAACACTGAAGCTTTCTTT.

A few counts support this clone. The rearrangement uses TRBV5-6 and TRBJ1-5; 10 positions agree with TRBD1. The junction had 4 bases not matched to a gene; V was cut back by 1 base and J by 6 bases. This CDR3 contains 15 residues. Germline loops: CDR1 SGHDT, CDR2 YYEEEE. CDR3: CASSLMGQGTQPQHF. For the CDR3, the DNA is TGTGCCAGCAGCTTGATGGGACAGGGGACTCAGCCCCAGCATTTT.

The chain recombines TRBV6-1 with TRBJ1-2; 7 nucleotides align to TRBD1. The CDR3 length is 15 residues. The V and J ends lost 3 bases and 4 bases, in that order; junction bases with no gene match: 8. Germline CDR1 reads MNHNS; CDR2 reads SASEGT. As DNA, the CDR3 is TGTGCCAGCAGTGATCCCGTCGCAGGGGGCTATGGCTACACCTTC. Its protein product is CASSDPVAGGYGYTF.

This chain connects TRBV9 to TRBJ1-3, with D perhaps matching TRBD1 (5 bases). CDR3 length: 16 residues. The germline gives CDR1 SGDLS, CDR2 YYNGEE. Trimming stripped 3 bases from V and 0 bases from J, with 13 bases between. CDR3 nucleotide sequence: TGTGCCAGCAGCGCGCCGGGACGTACCTCTGGAAACACCATATATTTT. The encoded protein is CASSAPGRTSGNTIYF.

CDR3 region: CASSNQETQYF. The DNA of the CDR3 is TGTGCCAGTAGTAACCAAGAGACCCAGTACTTC. The chain carries TRBV19 and TRBJ2-5; D ambiguous. With 4 bases removed from V and 0 bases from J, the gap between germline ends came to 0 bases. Germline CDR1 is LNHDA and CDR2 is SQIVND (reference sequence). The CDR3 consists of 11 residues.

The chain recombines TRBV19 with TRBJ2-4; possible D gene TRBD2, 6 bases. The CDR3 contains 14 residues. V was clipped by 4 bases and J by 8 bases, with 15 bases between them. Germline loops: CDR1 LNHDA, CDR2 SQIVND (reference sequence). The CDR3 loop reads CASSTTGLGDIQYF. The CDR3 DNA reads TGTGCCAGTAGTACCACGGGACTTGGAGACATTCAGTACTTC. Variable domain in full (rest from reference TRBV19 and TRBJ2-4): DGGITQSPKYLFRKEGQNVTLSCEQNLNHDAMYWYRQDPGQGLRLIYYSQIVNDFQKGDIAEGYSVSREKKESFPLTVTSAQKNPTAFYLCASSTTGLGDIQYFGAGTRLSVL.

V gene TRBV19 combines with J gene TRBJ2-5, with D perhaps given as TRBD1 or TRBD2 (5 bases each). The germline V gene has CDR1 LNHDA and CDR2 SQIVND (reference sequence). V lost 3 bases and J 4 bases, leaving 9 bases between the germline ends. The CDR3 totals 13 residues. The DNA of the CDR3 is TGTGCCAGTAGTATCCGGGACCCAGAGACCCAGTACTTC. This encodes CASSIRDPETQYF.

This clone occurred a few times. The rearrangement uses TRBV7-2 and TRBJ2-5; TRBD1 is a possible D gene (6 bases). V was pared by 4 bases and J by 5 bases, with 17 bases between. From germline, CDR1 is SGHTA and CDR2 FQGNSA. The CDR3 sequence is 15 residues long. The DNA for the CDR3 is TGTGCCAGCAGCTCACAGGGCTTGGTGCGGGAGACCCAGTACTTC. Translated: CASSSQGLVRETQYF.

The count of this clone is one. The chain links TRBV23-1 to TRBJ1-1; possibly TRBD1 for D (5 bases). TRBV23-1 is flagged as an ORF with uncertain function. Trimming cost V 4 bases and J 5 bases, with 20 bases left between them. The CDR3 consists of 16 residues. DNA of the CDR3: TGCGCCAGCAGTCCGGCTCCGAAGGAGGGGCTTACTGAAGCTTTCTTT. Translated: CASSPAPKEGLTEAFF.

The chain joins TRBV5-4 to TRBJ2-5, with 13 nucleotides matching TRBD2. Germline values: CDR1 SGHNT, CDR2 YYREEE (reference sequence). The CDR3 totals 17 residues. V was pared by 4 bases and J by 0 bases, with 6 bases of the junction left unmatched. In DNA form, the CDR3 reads TGTGCCAGCAGCCGCGGGACTAGCGGGGAAAACCAAGAGACCCAGTACTTC. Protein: CASSRGTSGENQETQYF.

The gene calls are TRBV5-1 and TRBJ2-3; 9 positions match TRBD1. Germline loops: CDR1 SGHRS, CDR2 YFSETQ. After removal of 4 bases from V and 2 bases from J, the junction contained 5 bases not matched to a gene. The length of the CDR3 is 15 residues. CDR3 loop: CASSRTGDHTDTQYF. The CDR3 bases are TGCGCCAGCAGCCGGACAGGGGACCACACAGATACGCAGTATTTT.

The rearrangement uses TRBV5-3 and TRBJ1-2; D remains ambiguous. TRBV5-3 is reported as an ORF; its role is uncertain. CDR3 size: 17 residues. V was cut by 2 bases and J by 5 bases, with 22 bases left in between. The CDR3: CARSFYNWRISTYGYTF. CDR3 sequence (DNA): TGTGCCAGAAGCTTTTACAATTGGAGGATTTCGACTTATGGCTACACCTTC.

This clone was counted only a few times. The CDR3: CASSLNGLSSYNEQFF. DNA for the CDR3: TGTGCCAGCAGCCTAAATGGGTTGAGCTCCTACAATGAGCAGTTCTTC. The genes are TRBV7-2 and TRBJ2-1; D call uncertain. V lost 5 bases to trimming and J lost 0 bases, with 14 bases between them. CDR1 and CDR2 from the germline V gene are SGHTA and FQGNSA. The CDR3 has 16 amino acids.

The chain's CDR3 is CASSLWSANSPLHF. Written as DNA, the CDR3 is TGTGCCAGCAGCTTATGGTCAGCGAATTCACCCCTCCACTTT. V gene TRBV11-2 combines with J gene TRBJ1-6, with unresolved D. Trimming stripped 2 bases from V and 7 bases from J, with 9 bases between. CDR1 and CDR2 from the germline V gene are SGHAT and FQNNGV. The CDR3 contains 14 residues.

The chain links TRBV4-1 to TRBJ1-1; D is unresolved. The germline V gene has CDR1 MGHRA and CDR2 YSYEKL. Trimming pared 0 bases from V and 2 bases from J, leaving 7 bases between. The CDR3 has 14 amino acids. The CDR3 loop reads CASSQDLGNTEAFF. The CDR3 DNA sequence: TGCGCCAGCAGCCAAGATCTGGGAAACACTGAAGCTTTCTTT.

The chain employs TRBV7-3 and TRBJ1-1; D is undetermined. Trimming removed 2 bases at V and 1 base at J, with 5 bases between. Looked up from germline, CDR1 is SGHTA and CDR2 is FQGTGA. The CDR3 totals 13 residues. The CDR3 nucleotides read TGTGCCAGCAGCTTAGTCCCGAACACTGAAGCTTTCTTT. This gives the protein CASSLVPNTEAFF.